This T cell receptor beta chain was sequenced in a study of beta chain features in type 1 diabetes. Study-wide points: Researchers report that Type 1 diabetes patients had moderately but significantly shorter TCRB CDR3s across all four CD4+ subsets.

The V and J ends lost 4 bases and 4 bases, in that order; junction bases with no gene match: 8. This CDR3 comprises 14 residues. CDR1 and CDR2 from the germline V gene are SQVTM and ANQGSEA. In its sample, this clone was seen once. Its antigen remains unknown. All of the isolated RNA was reverse transcribed, so expressed TCRB transcripts were sequenced. TCRdb keeps only in-frame clones here, not all; method: immunoSEQ multiplex PCR. This sample has 900,000 or so clones, with roughly 15% found just once. The TCR was taken from a young woman in good health. Sequenced input: naive CD4+ T cells from blood. V usage is TRBV29-1 and J usage is TRBJ2-5; 8 nucleotides match TRBD1. CDR3 bases: TGCAGCGTTGCAAATAGACAGGGGAGAGAGACCCAGTACTTC. Protein: CSVANRQGRETQYF. The full variable domain, its missing parts supplied by reference TRBV29-1 and TRBJ2-5, is SAVISQKPSRDICQRGTSLTIQCQVDSQVTMMFWYRQQPGQSLTLIATANQGSEATYESGFVIDKFPISRPNLTFSTLTVSNMSPEDSSIYLCSVANRQGRETQYFGPGTRLLVL.